The clone carrying this TCR beta chain was detected a few times. The data originate from a study of T cell repertoires in ileal Crohn's disease. Regarding time point: inflamed ileum from the surgical specimen. The method was immunoSEQ multiplex PCR; TCRdb's version includes in-frame clones alone and lacks a portion of them. The sample holds about 8,000 clones, over 75% seen once. The germline V gene encodes CDR1 MDHEN and CDR2 SYDVKM. The CDR3 is made up of 14 amino acids. The V and J ends lost 2 bases and 0 bases respectively, with 5 bases between them. This clonotype originated in an adult with Crohn's disease. The chain employs TRBV28 and TRBJ2-4; D is uncertain. Sequencing input: ileal tissue. The CDR3: CASSLVLAKNIQYF. CDR3 sequence (DNA): TGTGCCAGCAGTTTAGTGCTAGCCAAAAACATTCAGTACTTC.